This paragraph reports one T cell receptor beta chain. Other nucleotide sequences from this sample produce the same CDR3. Sequencing used immunoSEQ multiplex PCR; TCRdb keeps in-frame clones, though not all of them. Of 160,000 or so clones listed, around four fifths are singletons. The sample belongs to a study of blood T cell repertoires in COVID-19. Study overall: Nucleic acid was either cDNA or gDNA, and it came from T cells, B-cell-depleted T cells, or PBMCs.

Sequencing was carried out using PBMCs or T cells enriched from blood (not recorded which). The TCR comes from a woman aged 45-59 years who had recovered from COVID-19.

The CDR3 coding sequence is TGTGCCAGCAGCTTGGACAGTAGCAATCAGCCCCAGCATTTT. It translates to CASSLDSSNQPQHF. The chain recombines TRBV7-2 with TRBJ1-5; D might be TRBD1 (6 bases). Between the trimmed V and J ends, which lost 3 bases and 0 bases, there was a span of 6 bases. Germline V gives CDR1 SGHTA, CDR2 FQGNSA. This CDR3 has 14 residues.